The entry that follows covers one T cell receptor beta chain sequence. Its specific antigen is unknown. There are no base qualities to consult, and no much larger clone falls within one base. The source of the sample is a study of T cell responses to AZD1222 COVID-19 vaccine (dated by TCRdb to the early 2020s). Concerning the study at large: A total of 233 trial participants underwent TCR sequencing, of whom about 210 received two doses of AZD1222 and approximately 25 received two doses of the MenACWY control vaccine. Enrollment into the trials was organized by age into subgroups of 18-55, 56-69 and 70-plus years, and those subgroups contained roughly 140, 27 and 60 TCR-sequenced participants, respectively.

Broad study findings and their caveats: In the small 56-69-year group, the increase in depth fell short of significance, most likely because of low power. Most participants were white British and females outnumbered males, and the authors suggested that clonal diversity may have been underestimated. After two AZD1222 doses, both the breadth and the depth of spike-specific TCRs were significantly higher than at day 0 and than in MenACWY recipients. Because no day 14 peak-response samples were available, the repertoires could be characterized only after the peak T cell response. Only five or six AZD1222 recipients were SARS-CoV-2 seropositive at baseline, limiting conclusions about previously exposed vaccinees. Nearly half of unique spike-specific TCRs reportedly recognized epitopes outside regions mutated in the B.1.351 and B.1.1.7 variants. Vaccine-associated CD4 TCRs spanned the whole spike protein, with dominant responses in regions 160-218 and 743-854.

From the cysteine up to the phenylalanine, the CDR3 has a length of 16 residues. CDR3 DNA only is kept here, 48 bases in frame from base 1. V lost 2 bases and J lost 5 bases, and the count of bases not matched to a germline gene is 8. The germline V gene sets CDR1 to SGHRS and CDR2 to YFSETQ. The CDR3 regions of human TCRbeta chains were subjected to immunosequencing. Processing in the source paper ran as follows. TCRs in the repertoires were compared against a reference library of SARS-CoV-2-specific TCRs that had been generated with the MIRA antigen-specificity platform. Breadth was defined as the fraction of unique TCRs that were SARS-CoV-2-associated, and depth was defined as the fraction of total T cells that were SARS-CoV-2-associated. Using the MIRA data, each spike-specific TCR was assigned both to the spike region to which the TCR was reactive and to a CD4 or CD8 class. Log10-transformed breadth and depth values were compared by one-way ANOVA with Sidak's multiple comparisons tests. This immuneACCESS table, as held by TCRdb, lists in-frame sequences with V and J called but not all clones. Of the missing ones, under half trace to an unresolved V gene in checked studies; the others have no known cause. The V and J calls and the clone size are those of that table, but D and trimming were determined from the DNA. Within this sample are roughly 85,000 clones, with about nine tenths of them counted one time only. The ten largest clonotypes hold around 3.4% of the sample.

The time point label for this specimen denotes: about 28 days (+/-7) after the second vaccine dose. AZD1222 recipients given second doses at about 4 weeks or at about 12 weeks were pooled, since spike-specific TCR depth and breadth were not found to differ between the two schedules. Samples from vaccinated people were obtained from the UK trials COV001 and COV002, which included a single-blind randomized controlled phase 2/3 trial of AZD1222 (ChAdOx1 nCoV-19) in healthy adults. For TCRbeta chain sequencing, PBMC samples from trial participants were taken at day 0 and at day 28 after the second dose.

The receptor was derived from an adult who received the AZD1222 COVID-19 vaccine. This sample comprised peripheral blood, obtained 28 days after the second AZD1222 dose. The sequence joins TRBV5-1 to TRBJ2-2; 8 bases in between match TRBD2. DNA sequence: TGCGCCAGCAGCTTCGTGGGCGGGAGGAGAACCGGGGAGCTGTTTTTT. Its protein is CASSFVGGRRTGELFF.